This T cell receptor beta chain was documented in a study of human T cells and chemical hapten exposure. In the study overall: Sensitization was performed using 2% DPC on an approximately 2 cm by approximately 2 cm upper inner arm skin site. The patients were mostly female; they had alopecia areata, totalis or universalis.

The time point here: patch test 1, 2 weeks after DPC sensitization. Treatment reported: therapeutic diphenylcyclopropenone sensitization with weekly scalp DPC. This clonotype was seen at least ten times. Attachment of unique molecular identifiers to individual cDNA molecules was performed in the library. Original methodology: Per sample, the median was roughly 96,000 TCRs, with values from around 25,000 to 690,000. TCRdb re-analysed the RACE reads in MiXCR, keeping a single row per CDR3 protein. The V and J calls, along with clone size, are taken from TCRdb and not from the paper's own processing. The top ten clones hold less than 2% of a sample with roughly 160,000 distinct CDR3 sequences, 14% of them seen once. The sequence derives from a woman under 40 with alopecia areata. Some clones in this sample may be carry-over from other donors' samples. The sample consisted of whole blood, taken in connection with sensitization to the hapten diphenylcyclopropenone (DPC).

In DNA form, the CDR3 reads TGTGCCAGCAGCCGATATCAGCCCCAGCATTTT. It translates to CASSRYQPQHF. The gene calls are TRBV28 and TRBJ1-5; D unresolved. Germline loops: CDR1 MDHEN, CDR2 SYDVKM. This CDR3 comprises 11 residues. Trimming took off 6 bases at V and 5 bases at J, with 5 bases between the two ends.